The following is a T cell receptor beta chain sequence with its context. Its specificity is not known. TCRdb analysed the multiplex PCR reads with MiXCR anew, one entry per CDR3 protein. The data show about 63,000 distinct CDR3 sequences, with roughly 59% seen just once and roughly 18% held by the top ten. This CDR3 comprises 16 residues. With V trimmed by 1 base and J by 2 bases, 8 bases remained unmatched. Looked up from germline, CDR1 is SGHDT and CDR2 is YYEEEE. The source of the sample is a study of breast tumors, draining lymph nodes, adjacent tissues. Broader study findings: Most tumor T cells seemingly derive from lymph node, then expand in tumor. Tumor repertoires ranked between lymph nodes and nontumor tissue in diversity, with V and J gene preferences. Luminal-like breast cancer showed significantly higher tumor–nontumor repertoire similarity than basal-like. That most tumor T cells come from lymph nodes remained unproven.

This receptor was identified in a female donor with breast cancer. Some clones in this sample may be carry-over from other donors' samples. This chain joins TRBV5-6 and TRBJ1-2, with 7 positions matching TRBD1. The sample consisted of breast tumor tissue. The CDR3 spells CASSLYYDRENYGYTF. CDR3 nucleotides: TGTGCCAGCAGCTTGTACTATGACAGGGAGAACTATGGCTACACCTTC.